The rows below give T cell receptor beta chains drawn from one sample of a study of T cells after yellow fever vaccination. MiXCR was run by TCRdb on the 5' RACE reads, yielding one entry per CDR3 protein. The sample carries around 610,000 distinct CDR3 sequences, roughly 12% recorded once. This material consisted of PBMCs, taken on the day of the yellow fever booster vaccination. These TCRs come from a man aged 25 to 45 who received the YFV17D yellow fever vaccine. Each CDR3 is given without its conserved first and last residue. Each record gives: J gene, V gene, CDR3 protein.

J gene: TRBJ2-1; V gene: TRBV6-2/TRBV6-3; CDR3 protein: ASSTLAGATYNEQF
J gene: TRBJ2-7; V gene: TRBV20-1; CDR3 protein: SAREPSGRYEQY
J gene: TRBJ2-1; V gene: TRBV10-3; CDR3 protein: AISAGTSGFNEQF
J gene: TRBJ2-2; V gene: TRBV25-1; CDR3 protein: ASSPRGPRNTGELF
J gene: TRBJ2-3; V gene: TRBV5-6; CDR3 protein: ASSERAGADTQY
J gene: TRBJ2-1; V gene: TRBV20-1; CDR3 protein: SARGLAGGFSSYNEQF
J gene: TRBJ2-7; V gene: TRBV20-1; CDR3 protein: SASAPGVGVYEQY
J gene: TRBJ2-7; V gene: TRBV5-1; CDR3 protein: ASTQGGPYEQY
J gene: TRBJ2-3; V gene: TRBV15; CDR3 protein: ATSDRDSVSDTQY
J gene: TRBJ1-2; V gene: TRBV7-2; CDR3 protein: ASSSTGPLSGYT
J gene: TRBJ1-5; V gene: TRBV21-1; CDR3 protein: ASSAGDQPQH
J gene: TRBJ2-4; V gene: TRBV15; CDR3 protein: ATSREGGAKNIQY
J gene: TRBJ1-5; V gene: TRBV19; CDR3 protein: ASSITTGFSNQPQH
J gene: TRBJ2-7; V gene: TRBV4-3; CDR3 protein: ASSQERSNYEQY
J gene: TRBJ1-4; V gene: TRBV7-2; CDR3 protein: ASSQLTTNEKLF
J gene: TRBJ2-7; V gene: TRBV20-1; CDR3 protein: SARGTSGRFSYEQY
J gene: TRBJ2-7; V gene: TRBV15; CDR3 protein: ATSTLGREQY
J gene: TRBJ2-7; V gene: TRBV12-3/TRBV12-4; CDR3 protein: ASSFVAGGGEQY
J gene: TRBJ2-7; V gene: TRBV14; CDR3 protein: ASSHSGKVIYEQY
J gene: TRBJ2-5; V gene: TRBV7-9; CDR3 protein: ASSLMGQASQY
J gene: TRBJ2-4; V gene: TRBV28; CDR3 protein: ASISGRVGGQY
J gene: TRBJ2-5; V gene: TRBV18; CDR3 protein: ASSPGLAGAGETQY
J gene: TRBJ2-5; V gene: TRBV27; CDR3 protein: ASSLRRTGVETQY
J gene: TRBJ2-3; V gene: TRBV7-2; CDR3 protein: ASRSGRTDTQY
J gene: TRBJ2-7; V gene: TRBV12-3/TRBV12-4; CDR3 protein: ASRLTSGRGEQY
J gene: TRBJ2-3; V gene: TRBV7-2; CDR3 protein: ASSWTSGRMDTQY
J gene: TRBJ2-1; V gene: TRBV7-3; CDR3 protein: ASSLTGGVGHEQF
J gene: TRBJ1-1; V gene: TRBV7-2; CDR3 protein: ASSLGGGFEAF
J gene: TRBJ2-7; V gene: TRBV7-9; CDR3 protein: ASSLGDTTEQY
J gene: TRBJ2-1; V gene: TRBV5-6; CDR3 protein: ASSLWVADKSLPYNEQF
J gene: TRBJ2-1; V gene: TRBV20-1; CDR3 protein: SAKVAGGPLRF
J gene: TRBJ2-2; V gene: TRBV7-2; CDR3 protein: ASSSSGSRDGELF
J gene: TRBJ2-1; V gene: TRBV7-9; CDR3 protein: ASNTQGPTYNEQF
J gene: TRBJ2-1; V gene: TRBV18; CDR3 protein: ASSPPGLATSNEQF
J gene: TRBJ2-1; V gene: TRBV14; CDR3 protein: ASSQDLAGGSYNEQF
J gene: TRBJ2-7; V gene: TRBV14; CDR3 protein: ASSQDWLTEQY
J gene: TRBJ1-2; V gene: TRBV3-1; CDR3 protein: ASWTAGGGYT
J gene: TRBJ1-6; V gene: TRBV5-5; CDR3 protein: ASSPRAVYNSPLH
J gene: TRBJ2-2; V gene: TRBV2; CDR3 protein: ASSPLGQKNTGELF
J gene: TRBJ2-3; V gene: TRBV11-2; CDR3 protein: ASSLFDGFTDTQY
J gene: TRBJ2-7; V gene: TRBV28; CDR3 protein: ASSGTSGSYRPYEQY
J gene: TRBJ1-5; V gene: TRBV7-8; CDR3 protein: ASSPLGDGNQPQH
J gene: TRBJ2-5; V gene: TRBV5-1; CDR3 protein: ASSLAGTGGSSENQETQY
J gene: TRBJ2-1; V gene: TRBV20-1; CDR3 protein: SARAGEQF
J gene: TRBJ2-5; V gene: TRBV5-1; CDR3 protein: ASSSRGTIQETQY
J gene: TRBJ2-5; V gene: TRBV20-1; CDR3 protein: SARSGGARSETQY
J gene: TRBJ2-3; V gene: TRBV7-9; CDR3 protein: ASSASSTDTQY
J gene: TRBJ2-2; V gene: TRBV19; CDR3 protein: ASSIRTGFRELF
J gene: TRBJ2-7; V gene: TRBV6-2/TRBV6-3; CDR3 protein: GSSRDRGNYEQY
J gene: TRBJ2-7; V gene: TRBV18; CDR3 protein: ASSTKGEQY